These 22 T cell receptor beta chains share one sample of origin, sequenced in a study of shared T cell receptors in the human thymus (dated by TCRdb to the early 2020s). The library was made by the immunoSEQ multiplex PCR assay. TCRdb retrieved this table from immuneACCESS and kept in-frame rearrangements only. Not all clones are present; in checked studies, unresolved V genes account for under half, and no reason is known for the remainder. This sample is represented by roughly 710,000 clones; 75% to 90% of them were singletons. Together, the top ten hold around 0.0099% of the sample. This sample was also put to use in a study of human thymus T cells.

Source material: thymocytes. Receptors were obtained from a girl under three years old with a congenital heart defect. Donor details come from another sample of the same person, matched by shared clones.

The chain joins TRBV5-4 to TRBJ1-3; 7 bases are shared with TRBD1. CDR3 length equals 17 residues. The germline V gene has CDR1 SGHNT and CDR2 YYREEE (reference sequence). V gave up 4 bases and J gave up 2 bases; unmatched junction bases: 12. The CDR3, as DNA: TGTGCCAGCAGCAAGGGCAGGGGGTTTGTGGCTGGAAACACCATATATTTT. Translation: CASSKGRGFVAGNTIYF. Full variable domain (rest looked up from reference TRBV5-4 and TRBJ1-3): ETGVTQSPTHLIKTRGQQVTLRCSSQSGHNTVSWYQQALGQGPQFIFQYYREEENGRGNFPPRFSGLQFPNYSSELNVNALELDDSALYLCASSKGRGFVAGNTIYFGEGSWLTVV.

V usage is TRBV5-4 and J usage is TRBJ1-2, with 7 bases identical to TRBD1. This CDR3 comprises 16 residues. Trimming removed 1 base from V and 1 base from J; junction bases left unmatched: 7. Germline assignment: CDR1 SGHNT and CDR2 YYREEE (reference sequence). The CDR3 region is CASSLIPWDSNYGYTF. CDR3 DNA: TGTGCCAGCAGCTTGATCCCCTGGGACAGTAACTATGGCTACACCTTC.

The chain's CDR3 is CASSPKGTGGRWNYGYTF. CDR3 DNA: TGTGCCAGCAGCCCCAAGGGGACAGGGGGCCGGTGGAACTATGGCTACACCTTC. The V and J genes are TRBV27 and TRBJ1-2, with 12 bases identical to TRBD1. The CDR3 is 18 residues long. Germline assignment: CDR1 MNHEY and CDR2 SMNVEV (reference sequence). V shed 6 bases and J 2 bases; nucleotides not matched to a gene: 13.

The chain recombines TRBV19 with TRBJ1-5, with TRBD1 identical over 7 bases. The CDR3 loop spans 14 amino acids. V trimming: 8 bases; J trimming: 1 base; junction bases outside the gene matches: 5. Per germline, CDR1 LNHDA and CDR2 SQIVND (reference sequence). The CDR3 spells CASRYRGSNQPQHF. For the CDR3, the DNA is TGTGCCAGTCGGTACAGGGGAAGCAATCAGCCCCAGCATTTT.

The chain joins TRBV5-5 to TRBJ2-7; weak D call: TRBD1 (7 bases). Germline loops: CDR1 SGHKS, CDR2 YYEKEE (reference sequence). The CDR3 totals 14 residues. Trimming left V 4 bases short and J 6 bases short, with 17 bases between. This CDR3 reads CASSRDRAGREQYF. CDR3 coding DNA: TGTGCCAGCAGCCGAGACAGGGCGGGACGCGAGCAGTACTTC.

In this sample, this clone turned up once. This chain links TRBV28 with TRBJ2-5; D is unresolved. This CDR3 comprises 13 residues. The ends were cut back, 1 base at V and 2 bases at J, with 5 bases in the middle. Germline V lookup: CDR1 MDHEN, CDR2 SYDVKM. The CDR3 DNA reads as TGTGCCAGCAGTTTATCCAGTCAAGAGACCCAGTACTTC. Protein product: CASSLSSQETQYF.

The rearrangement links TRBV27 to TRBJ2-5, with no clear D. Between the trimmed V and J ends, which lost 0 bases and 2 bases, there was a span of 7 bases. This CDR3 is built from 14 residues. Per germline, CDR1 MNHEY and CDR2 SMNVEV (reference sequence). In DNA form, the CDR3 reads TGTGCCAGCAGTTTATCGGGCAAACAAGAGACCCAGTACTTC. Its protein product is CASSLSGKQETQYF.

This chain joins TRBV27 and TRBJ2-7; 10 bases map to TRBD1. The J segment lost 5 bases and the V segment lost 6 bases, leaving 10 bases of the junction unmatched. There are 15 residues in the CDR3. Germline values: CDR1 MNHEY, CDR2 SMNVEV (reference sequence). The CDR3 sequence is CASRKAGTGAHEQYF. CDR3 in DNA: TGTGCCAGCAGAAAAGCCGGGACAGGGGCCCACGAGCAGTACTTC.

This sequence joins TRBV25-1 and TRBJ1-1; tentative D call: TRBD1 (5 bases). V was clipped by 0 bases and J by 6 bases, with 14 bases between them. The CDR3 spans 15 residues. Per germline, CDR1 MGHDK and CDR2 SYGVNS. The CDR3 protein is CASSEYNGRVSEAFF. The DNA of the CDR3 is TGTGCCAGCAGTGAATATAACGGCAGGGTCTCTGAAGCTTTCTTT.

The chain couples TRBV29-1 to TRBJ2-3; TRBD2 might be the D (7 bases). This CDR3 comprises 19 residues. The V gene lost 7 bases and the J gene lost 1 base, with 30 bases spanning the gap. Germline CDR1 reads SQVTM; CDR2 reads ANQGSEA. This chain's CDR3 is CSGVGGNRRGGPGTDTQYF. The CDR3 region has the DNA TGCAGCGGTGTGGGGGGGAATAGGAGGGGGGGCCCTGGCACAGATACGCAGTATTTT.

The V and J genes are TRBV19 and TRBJ2-1, with 12 bases identical to TRBD2. The J segment lost 4 bases and the V segment lost 6 bases, leaving 4 bases of the junction unmatched. The CDR3 covers 15 residues. The germline CDR1 and CDR2 sequences are LNHDA and SQIVND (reference sequence). CDR3 DNA: TGTGCCAGTAGCTTGACTAGCGGGGGATACAATGAGCAGTTCTTC. Amino acid sequence: CASSLTSGGYNEQFF.

The CDR3 DNA follows: TGTGCCAGCAGGCGTGGGACAGGCTCTCAAGAGACCCAGTACTTC. This translates into CASRRGTGSQETQYF. The chain combines TRBV7-2 with TRBJ2-5, with TRBD1 matching over 8 bases. This CDR3 spans 15 amino acids. Germline assignment: CDR1 SGHTA and CDR2 FQGNSA. Losses at the gene ends were 6 bases for V and 2 bases for J; bases not matched to a gene: 8.

The chain links TRBV7-9 to TRBJ1-1, with a weak D call TRBD1 (5 bases). V was cut by 6 bases and J by 11 bases, with 34 bases left in between. The CDR3 is 18 residues long. Germline V gene sequence: CDR1 SEHNR, CDR2 FQNEAQ (reference sequence). In DNA, the CDR3 is TGTGCCAGCAGTTCCTATGTGGGGCGTTTGGGGTCCAGTCCCTGGGCTTTCTTT. Encoded protein: CASSSYVGRLGSSPWAFF.

V is TRBV7-8 and J is TRBJ2-1, with 9 bases matching TRBD2. The CDR3 is made up of 15 amino acids. Germline CDR1 and CDR2: SGHVS and FQNEAQ. V dropped 5 bases and J dropped 5; count of bases not matched to a gene: 7. CDR3 DNA: TGTGCCAGCAGCACCAAGCGGGGGGTCGACAATGAGCAGTTCTTC. It encodes CASSTKRGVDNEQFF.

V gene TRBV28 combines with J gene TRBJ2-7; TRBD2 aligns across 9 bases. V lost 6 bases, J lost 2 bases, and 5 bases stayed unmatched. The V gene's germline CDR1 is MDHEN and CDR2 SYDVKM. The CDR3 extends over 14 amino acids. The CDR3 reads CASRGAGGTYEQYF. CDR3 bases: TGTGCCAGCAGAGGAGCGGGGGGTACCTACGAGCAGTACTTC.

The rearrangement uses TRBV27 and TRBJ1-6; D is ambiguous. The germline V gene encodes CDR1 MNHEY and CDR2 SMNVEV (reference sequence). V gave up 7 bases and J gave up 8 bases, with 12 bases separating them. CDR3 size: 13 residues. The CDR3 sequence: CASTGRGDSPLHF. CDR3 coding DNA: TGTGCCAGCACCGGACGGGGAGATTCACCCCTCCACTTT.

This chain connects TRBV4-3 to TRBJ1-5, with D tentatively TRBD1 (6 bases). Looked up from germline, CDR1 is LGHNA and CDR2 is YSLEER. The V and J ends lost 3 bases and 5 bases respectively, with 11 bases between them. The CDR3 has 14 residues. CDR3 sequence (DNA): TGCGCCAGCAGCCACGGACAGCTTGATCAGCCCCAGCATTTT. Amino acid sequence: CASSHGQLDQPQHF.

The chain has TRBV4-1 and TRBJ1-5; 9 bases map to TRBD1. The junction had 7 bases not matched to a gene; V was cut back by 0 bases and J by 7 bases. This CDR3 region has 16 residues. Germline V CDR1 and CDR2: MGHRA, YSYEKL. DNA for the CDR3: TGCGCCAGCAGCCAAGACCCCGGGACAGGGTTCCAGCCCCAGCATTTT. Translation gives CASSQDPGTGFQPQHF.

The chain combines TRBV6-4 with TRBJ2-7, with D possibly matching TRBD1 (5 bases). The V end lost 2 bases, the J end lost 7 bases, and 15 bases lay between the germline ends. CDR1 and CDR2 from the germline V gene are MRHNA and SNTAGT. This CDR3 is 14 amino acids long. Here the CDR3 DNA reads TGTGCCAGCAGTGACCGGGCAGGGTCGGGTGAGCAGTACTTC. Its protein is CASSDRAGSGEQYF.

The chain carries TRBV28 and TRBJ2-7; TRBD2 matches 15 bases. Germline assignment: CDR1 MDHEN and CDR2 SYDVKM. The CDR3 extends over 18 amino acids. V was clipped by 4 bases and J by 4 bases; unmatched bases: 11. The CDR3 spells CASSWPSGTSGGRYEQYF. The DNA of the CDR3 is TGTGCCAGCAGTTGGCCCTCCGGGACTAGCGGGGGGCGGTACGAGCAGTACTTC.

J is TRBJ2-2 and V is TRBV28; 11 bases fit TRBD1. With 5 bases clipped from V and 4 bases from J, the junction kept 9 bases outside the gene matches. This CDR3 is built from 17 residues. Germline V gene data show CDR1 as MDHEN and CDR2 as SYDVKM. The CDR3 bases are TGTGCCAGCAGTGGGATAGGACAGGGGGCCGGCACCGGGGAGCTGTTTTTT. Its protein product is CASSGIGQGAGTGELFF.

V and J are TRBV4-3 and TRBJ1-1; no clear D. Per germline, CDR1 LGHNA and CDR2 YSLEER. The CDR3 covers 15 residues. The V gene lost 0 bases and the J gene lost 1 base, with 9 bases spanning the gap. CDR3 nucleotides: TGCGCCAGCAGCCAAGAGTATGGGCGGAACACTGAAGCTTTCTTT. Its translation: CASSQEYGRNTEAFF.